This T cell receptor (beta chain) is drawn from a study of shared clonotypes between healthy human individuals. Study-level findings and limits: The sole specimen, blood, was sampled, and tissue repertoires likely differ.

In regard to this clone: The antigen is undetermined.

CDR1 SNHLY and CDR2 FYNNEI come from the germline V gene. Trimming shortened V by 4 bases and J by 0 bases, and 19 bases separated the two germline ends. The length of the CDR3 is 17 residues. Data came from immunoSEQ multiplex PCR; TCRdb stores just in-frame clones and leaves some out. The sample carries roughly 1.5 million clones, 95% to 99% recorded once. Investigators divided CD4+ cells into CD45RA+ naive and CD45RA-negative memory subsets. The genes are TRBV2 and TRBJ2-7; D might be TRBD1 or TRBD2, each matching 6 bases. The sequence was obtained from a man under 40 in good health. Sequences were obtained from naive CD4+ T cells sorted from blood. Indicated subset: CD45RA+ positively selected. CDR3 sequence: CASSVTYWGALSYEQYF. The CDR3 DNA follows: TGTGCCAGCAGTGTTACGTACTGGGGGGCACTCTCCTACGAGCAGTACTTC.